The 12 T cell receptor beta chains listed next were all sequenced from one sample in a study of T-cell reconstitution after alpha-beta-depleted transplantation in children (dated by TCRdb to 2016 to 2018). Library generation was performed with PCR. Sequencing was performed on an Illumina HiSeq 2500. To normalize quantification of the TCRbeta repertoire, the TCR libraries were built with molecular barcoding that relied on unique molecular identifiers. TCRdb reprocessing: public reads trimmed at Q25 with fastp, clones called with MiXCR, in-frame beta chains kept. Rows are unified per CDR3 protein, each entry keeping the most common DNA and genes. The sample table holds roughly 350,000 distinct CDR3 sequences, of which over 9% were seen once. The ten largest make up 2% to 2.5% of the sample. Specimen: PBMCs from the stem cell graft donor, collected from the stem cell graft. Receptors were obtained from a human donor who donated a stem cell graft to a child with acute lymphoblastic leukemia.

This chain joins TRBV7-2 and TRBJ2-2; D is undetermined. This CDR3 has 15 amino acids. Germline CDR1 SGHTA, CDR2 FQGNSA. V lost 2 bases to trimming and J lost 5 bases, with 12 bases between them. In nucleotides, the CDR3 is TGTGCCAGCAGCTTATTTCTGGCGCTTACCGGGGAGCTGTTTTTT. Translation gives CASSLFLALTGELFF.

This clonotype was seen only a few times. CDR3 DNA: TGTGCCAGCAGCACAGGCAGGACAGCCTACGAGCAGTACTTC. The encoded protein is CASSTGRTAYEQYF. This chain joins TRBV3-1 and TRBJ2-7; the D gene is possibly TRBD1 (6 bases). Germline assignment: CDR1 LGHDT and CDR2 YNNKEL (reference sequence). The CDR3 length is 14 residues. V shed 5 bases and J shed 2 bases, with 13 bases lying between them.

The table lists this clonotype with many counts. The chain links TRBV3-1 to TRBJ1-1; D is unclear. CDR1 LGHDT and CDR2 YNNKEL come from the germline V gene (reference sequence). CDR3 length equals 17 residues. The V gene lost 2 bases and the J gene lost 1 base, with 17 bases spanning the gap. The CDR3 DNA is TGTGCCAGCAGCCAAAGGGTGAGGGCGAAGAGGAACACTGAAGCTTTCTTT. It is translated as CASSQRVRAKRNTEAFF.

In this sample, this clonotype turned up a few times. A read error may explain this, as a much larger clone is one base away. The rearrangement uses TRBV5-1 and TRBJ2-7; TRBD2 might be the D (5 bases). CDR3 length equals 12 residues. Germline assignment: CDR1 SGHRS and CDR2 YFSETQ. This CDR3 reads CTSSFEGHEQYF. The CDR3 coding sequence is TGCACCAGCAGCTTTGAGGGCCACGAGCAGTACTTC.

At least ten counts were recorded for this clonotype. The chain is built from TRBV7-2 and TRBJ1-1, with TRBD1 identical over 7 bases. The germline V gene encodes CDR1 SGHTA and CDR2 FQGNSA. This CDR3 is built from 15 residues. Trimming at V came to 5 bases and at J to 0 bases, leaving 6 bases not matched to a gene. DNA for the CDR3: TGTGCCAGCAGCCCCAGACAGGGCTTGAACACTGAAGCTTTCTTT. Its protein is CASSPRQGLNTEAFF.

This clonotype was seen more than once but under ten times. This sequence joins TRBV15 and TRBJ2-4; 9 bases match TRBD2. The J segment lost 0 bases and the V segment lost 8 bases, leaving 26 bases of the junction unmatched. Germline assignment: CDR1 LNHNV and CDR2 YYDKDF (reference sequence). This CDR3 region has 22 residues. CDR3 sequence: CATVGGLREGKVPFIAKNIQYF. The CDR3 DNA follows: TGTGCCACCGTCGGAGGTCTGCGGGAGGGGAAAGTGCCATTTATAGCCAAAAACATTCAGTACTTC.

Here the CDR3 reads CASSQDRVYTIYF. In DNA, the CDR3 is TGTGCCAGCAGCCAAGACAGGGTTTACACCATATATTTT. The genes are TRBV4-2 and TRBJ1-3, with D perhaps TRBD1 (5 bases). The germline CDR1 and CDR2 sequences are LGHNA and YNFKEQ. The CDR3 has 13 residues. V gave up 0 bases and J gave up 8 bases, with 8 bases separating them.

This clonotype has more than one count but fewer than ten. The chain employs TRBV10-3 and TRBJ2-7; the D gene is possibly TRBD2 (6 bases). V was pared by 6 bases and J by 3 bases, with 9 bases between. This CDR3 contains 12 residues. CDR1 and CDR2 (germline): ENHRY, SYGVKD. The CDR3 spells CAISPGSYEQYF. CDR3 DNA: TGTGCCATCAGCCCCGGGAGCTACGAGCAGTACTTC.

This clonotype occurred many times. For the CDR3, the DNA is TGTGCCATCAGTGACGAACAGGGGGCCTCTAATGAAAAACTGTTTTTT. Translating gives CAISDEQGASNEKLFF. The J gene is TRBJ1-4, the V gene TRBV10-3; 9 nucleotides agree with TRBD1. There are 16 residues in the CDR3. V lost 3 bases and J lost 3; bases outside the gene matches: 5. Germline values: CDR1 ENHRY, CDR2 SYGVKD.

V usage is TRBV7-9 and J usage is TRBJ1-4; D gene ambiguous. Per the germline V gene, CDR1 is SEHNR and CDR2 is FQNEAQ (reference sequence). Trimming cost V 0 bases and J 7 bases, with 9 bases left between them. This CDR3 is built from 14 residues. Here the CDR3 reads CASSLAVSGEKLFF. CDR3 sequence (DNA): TGTGCCAGCAGCTTAGCAGTGTCGGGTGAAAAACTGTTTTTT.

The chain recombines TRBV5-1 with TRBJ2-1; TRBD1 or TRBD2 may be the D gene (5 bases each). The V end was cut by 4 bases, the J end by 5 bases, with 25 bases between. The CDR3 covers 18 residues. In germline, CDR1 is SGHRS, CDR2 YFSETQ. CDR3 DNA: TGCGCCAGCAGCCCCACAGACGGACACCCCGGGGTCCACAATGAGCAGTTCTTC. This translates into CASSPTDGHPGVHNEQFF.

The chain carries TRBV4-3 and TRBJ2-7; D possibly uses TRBD1 or TRBD2 (5 bases each). V was clipped by 3 bases and J by 3 bases, with 15 bases between them. Germline loops: CDR1 LGHNA, CDR2 YSLEER. The CDR3 is 15 residues long. CDR3 DNA sequence: TGCGCCAGCAGCCAGGGGACGTCTAAGGGCTACGAGCAGTACTTC. Translating it yields CASSQGTSKGYEQYF.